The 15 T cell receptor beta chains below were found in one sample sequenced in a study of blood T cell repertoires in COVID-19. This table comes from immunoSEQ multiplex PCR, and its TCRdb copy is limited to in-frame clones, with some not included. The sample gives roughly 190,000 clones, about 88% of which show up once; 14% is in the top ten. Sequenced material: peripheral blood. These receptors were collected from a man aged 25 to 40 with active or convalescent COVID-19.

This clone was picked up one time. J is TRBJ2-7 and V is TRBV28, with D perhaps matching TRBD2 (6 bases). The germline V gene has CDR1 MDHEN and CDR2 SYDVKM. This CDR3 has 12 amino acids. The V end was cut by 6 bases, the J end by 5 bases, with 11 bases between. CDR3: CASRRTINEQYF. CDR3 DNA sequence: TGTGCCAGCAGGCGGACTATCAACGAGCAGTACTTC.

The rearrangement uses TRBV19 and TRBJ2-2; 8 bases fit TRBD2. From germline, CDR1 is LNHDA and CDR2 SQIVND (reference sequence). Germline trimming cut 4 bases from V and 3 bases from J; bases unmatched to any gene: 10. The CDR3 consists of 17 residues. For the CDR3, the DNA is TGTGCCAGTAGTAACTCGGGTGAAGCGGGAGACACCGGGGAGCTGTTTTTT. Protein sequence: CASSNSGEAGDTGELFF. The full variable domain, its missing parts supplied by reference TRBV19 and TRBJ2-2, is DGGITQSPKYLFRKEGQNVTLSCEQNLNHDAMYWYRQDPGQGLRLIYYSQIVNDFQKGDIAEGYSVSREKKESFPLTVTSAQKNPTAFYLCASSNSGEAGDTGELFFGEGSRLTVL.

The genes are TRBV25-1 and TRBJ2-7; D might be TRBD1 (6 bases). The germline V gene has CDR1 MGHDK and CDR2 SYGVNS. The length of the CDR3 is 14 residues. The ends were cut back, 4 bases at V and 6 bases at J, with 16 bases in the middle. In DNA form, the CDR3 reads TGTGCCAGCAGTGTATGGGGCCAGGGGCGCGAGCAGTACTTC. Translated, it gives CASSVWGQGREQYF.

The rearrangement links TRBV4-1 to TRBJ2-3; TRBD1 aligns across 9 bases. CDR1 and CDR2 from the germline V gene are MGHRA and YSYEKL. V trimming: 3 bases; J trimming: 3 bases; junction bases outside the gene matches: 7. This CDR3 has 16 residues. This CDR3 reads CASSHRDREGTDTQYF. CDR3 bases: TGCGCCAGCAGCCACCGGGACAGGGAGGGAACAGATACGCAGTATTTT.

CDR3 loop: CASSPTSGYNEQFF. Here the CDR3 DNA reads TGTGCCAGCTCACCAACATCAGGCTACAATGAGCAGTTCTTC. The chain combines TRBV18 with TRBJ2-1; D is undetermined. Germline CDR1 and CDR2: KGHSH and LQKENI. V was pared by 2 bases and J by 3 bases, with 8 bases between. The CDR3 has 14 amino acids.

The chain joins TRBV7-2 to TRBJ2-3; the match to TRBD2 covers 11 bases. V lost 6 bases and J lost 4; bases outside the gene matches: 6. CDR1 and CDR2 (germline): SGHTA, FQGNSA. The CDR3 extends over 15 amino acids. The CDR3 reads CASRIAGGSADTQYF. CDR3 DNA sequence: TGTGCCAGCAGGATAGCGGGAGGGTCCGCAGATACGCAGTATTTT.

V gene TRBV28 combines with J gene TRBJ1-2; 12 nucleotides align to TRBD1. The junction had 4 bases not matched to a gene; V was cut back by 3 bases and J by 2 bases. Germline assignment: CDR1 MDHEN and CDR2 SYDVKM. The CDR3 has 16 residues. CDR3 DNA: TGTGCCAGCAGTTTCCGGGACAGGGGGCCAAACTATGGCTACACCTTC. This translates into CASSFRDRGPNYGYTF.

The V gene is TRBV21-1, the J gene TRBJ2-5; TRBD2 reflects the table's D call only, with no check against the DNA. TRBV21-1 is a listed pseudogene. The length of the CDR3 is 20 residues. For the CDR3, the DNA is TGTGCCAGCAGCCCGGGCGGGGAGGACCTTCACCCACGACGACAAGAGACCCAGTACTTC. Translation gives CASSPGGEDLHPRRQETQYF.

This clone was found a few times. The V call is TRBV24-1, the J call TRBJ2-4; possible D gene TRBD1, 5 bases. The CDR3 is 15 amino acids. CDR1 KGHDR and CDR2 SFDVKD come from the germline V gene. The V end lost 3 bases, the J end lost 7 bases, and 15 bases lay between the germline ends. DNA for the CDR3: TGTGCCACCAGTGATGGGGCGGATCAGCGCAACATTCAGTACTTC. Its translation: CATSDGADQRNIQYF.

This clone came up a few times. The J gene is TRBJ2-2, the V gene TRBV3-1 (or the pseudogene TRBV3-2), with TRBD2 matching 11 bases. This CDR3 is 16 amino acids long. Germline CDR1 reads LGHDT; CDR2 reads YNNKEL (reference sequence). V dropped 4 bases and J dropped 2; count of bases not matched to a gene: 3. The CDR3, as DNA: TGTGCCAGCAGCCCACTAGCGGGGGTTAACACCGGGGAGCTGTTTTTT. Translated, it gives CASSPLAGVNTGELFF.

The gene calls are TRBV27 and TRBJ1-1, with TRBD1 identical over 7 bases. The CDR3 sequence is 14 residues long. The junction had 5 bases not matched to a gene; V was cut back by 5 bases and J by 2 bases. CDR1 is MNHEY and CDR2 is SMNVEV in the germline V gene (reference sequence). The DNA of the CDR3 is TGTGCCAGCAGTCCAGACAGGGTTAACACTGAAGCTTTCTTT. This sequence encodes CASSPDRVNTEAFF.

The CDR3 nucleotides are TGCGCCAGCAGCTTGGAGGACTCTGAGGCCGGGGAGCTGTTTTTT. Amino acids: CASSLEDSEAGELFF. J is TRBJ2-2 and V is TRBV5-1, with D perhaps TRBD2 (5 bases). Looked up from germline, CDR1 is SGHRS and CDR2 is YFSETQ. The CDR3 length is 15 residues. V shed 0 bases and J shed 6 bases, with 12 bases lying between them.

V usage is TRBV30 and J usage is TRBJ1-4; the match to TRBD1 covers 7 bases. The CDR3 has 12 residues. In germline, CDR1 is GTSNPN, CDR2 SVGIG (reference sequence). V was clipped by 3 bases and J by 8 bases; unmatched bases: 3. The chain's CDR3 is CAWRPGGEKLFF. In DNA, the CDR3 is TGTGCCTGGAGGCCAGGGGGAGAAAAACTGTTTTTT.

The gene calls are TRBV7-2 and TRBJ2-1, with 11 bases matching TRBD2. The CDR3 is 18 amino acids. The germline gives CDR1 SGHTA, CDR2 FQGNSA. The trim removed 0 bases at V and 1 base at J, leaving 5 bases unmatched. CDR3 sequence reads: CASSLAQLAGVSYNEQFF. DNA of the CDR3: TGTGCCAGCAGCTTAGCACAACTAGCGGGAGTGTCCTACAATGAGCAGTTCTTC.

The rearrangement uses TRBV6-6 and TRBJ2-1; 7 nucleotides agree with TRBD1. The length of the CDR3 is 16 residues. Trimming took 5 bases from V and 8 from J; bases not matched to a gene: 15. Germline V gene sequence: CDR1 MNHNY, CDR2 SVGAGI (reference sequence). The CDR3 DNA reads as TGTGCCAGCAGTCTAAGACAGGGTTCCAACGCCGATGAGCAGTTCTTC. Protein sequence: CASSLRQGSNADEQFF.